One and the same sample provided the 27 T cell receptor beta chains below, sequenced in a study of OX40 agonist ivuxolimab in advanced cancers. Measured with immunoSEQ multiplex PCR; TCRdb has only the in-frame clones, and not every one. This sample has tens of thousands of clones, with 82% found just once. The sequencing here drew on CD4+ or CD8+ T cells sorted from blood, taken in a trial of the OX40 agonist ivuxolimab. These receptors were obtained from an adult with an advanced solid tumor such as melanoma, head and neck, liver or kidney cancer.

This chain connects TRBV20-1 to TRBJ2-5; D is perhaps TRBD1 (6 bases). The V gene's germline CDR1 is DFQATT and CDR2 SNEGSKA (reference sequence). V lost 7 bases and J 7 bases, leaving 13 bases between the germline ends. The CDR3 is 11 amino acids. DNA of the CDR3: TGCAGTGTCCAAGAGACAGGGACCCAGTACTTC. Its translation is CSVQETGTQYF.

The rearrangement uses TRBV19 and TRBJ1-3; D not resolved. CDR3 length equals 13 residues. Germline V gene data show CDR1 as LNHDA and CDR2 as SQIVND (reference sequence). V lost 10 bases, J lost 11 bases, and 21 bases lay in between. The CDR3 sequence: CATSGGSRRSIYF. The CDR3 DNA reads as TGTGCCACCTCCGGAGGAAGCCGTCGATCCATATATTTT.

The J gene is TRBJ1-2, the V gene TRBV19; maybe TRBD1 (5 bases). V gave up 0 bases and J gave up 4 bases, with 12 bases separating them. Per germline, CDR1 LNHDA and CDR2 SQIVND (reference sequence). CDR3 length: 15 residues. The CDR3: CASSIDAGRGYGYTF. CDR3 DNA: TGTGCCAGTAGTATAGATGCCGGGAGGGGCTATGGCTACACCTTC. Supplemented by reference TRBV19 and TRBJ1-2, the full variable domain reads DGGITQSPKYLFRKEGQNVTLSCEQNLNHDAMYWYRQDPGQGLRLIYYSQIVNDFQKGDIAEGYSVSREKKESFPLTVTSAQKNPTAFYLCASSIDAGRGYGYTFGSGTRLTVV.

This chain links TRBV18 with TRBJ2-5; TRBD2 matches 7 bases. Losses at the gene ends were 2 bases for V and 4 bases for J; bases not matched to a gene: 10. The CDR3 has 16 residues. Germline assignment: CDR1 KGHSH and CDR2 LQKENI. The CDR3 region is CASSPAGGFLPETQYF. The CDR3 coding sequence is TGTGCCAGCTCACCAGCCGGGGGGTTTTTGCCAGAGACCCAGTACTTC.

The rearrangement joins TRBV29-1 to TRBJ1-4; D not certain. The CDR3 is made up of 13 amino acids. Germline CDR1 is SQVTM and CDR2 is ANQGSEA. Trimming stripped 5 bases from V and 3 bases from J, with 10 bases between. The CDR3 reads CSVSTHPNEKLFF. As DNA, the CDR3 is TGCAGCGTTTCAACACACCCTAATGAAAAACTGTTTTTT.

This clone is a singleton in its sample. The rearrangement links TRBV5-6 to TRBJ2-7; no reliable D call. The CDR3 contains 17 residues. Germline loops: CDR1 SGHDT, CDR2 YYEEEE. V lost 3 bases to trimming and J lost 2 bases, with 21 bases between them. The CDR3 loop reads CASSSDRRATRPYEQYF. The DNA of the CDR3 is TGTGCCAGCAGCTCCGACCGTCGGGCGACCCGCCCCTACGAGCAGTACTTC.

As regards this clone: An end of the junction differs from the germline gene, which may be a read error. The CDR3 loop reads CATRGVSDTQYF. The CDR3 region has the DNA TGCGCGACCAGAGGGGTTTCAGATACGCAGTATTTT. This chain connects TRBV27 to TRBJ2-3; tentatively, D is TRBD1 or TRBD2 (5 bases each). This CDR3 has 12 residues. Germline CDR1 reads MNHEY; CDR2 reads SMNVEV (reference sequence).

This clone was seen just once. The chain uses TRBV29-1 and TRBJ1-2, with D uncertain. Between the trimmed V and J ends, which lost 1 base and 8 bases, there was a span of 11 bases. The V gene's germline CDR1 is SQVTM and CDR2 ANQGSEA. The length of the CDR3 is 12 residues. CDR3 residues: CSVEAPVFGYTF. Written as DNA, the CDR3 is TGCAGCGTTGAAGCACCCGTCTTCGGCTACACCTTC.

This sequence joins TRBV7-6 and TRBJ1-2, with D possibly being TRBD1 (6 bases). The ends were cut back, 3 bases at V and 3 bases at J, with 17 bases in the middle. CDR1 and CDR2 (germline): SGHVS, FNYEAQ. The CDR3 covers 16 residues. The CDR3 sequence: CASSLGTGRSDYGYTF. CDR3 sequence (DNA): TGTGCCAGCAGCTTGGGTACAGGGCGCTCGGACTATGGCTACACCTTC.

This chain connects TRBV19 to TRBJ2-5; D may be TRBD2 (5 bases). The germline CDR1 and CDR2 sequences are LNHDA and SQIVND (reference sequence). V was shortened by 3 bases and J by 2 bases, with 19 bases between the two germline ends. CDR3 length equals 17 residues. CDR3 in amino acids: CASSIRHGPGIQETQYF. The CDR3 bases are TGTGCCAGTAGTATTCGTCATGGGCCGGGGATTCAAGAGACCCAGTACTTC.

The chain is built from TRBV15 and TRBJ2-3; D not resolved. V lost 3 bases, J lost 8 bases, and 12 bases lay in between. The CDR3 length is 13 residues. The germline V gene has CDR1 LNHNV and CDR2 YYDKDF (reference sequence). The chain's CDR3 is CATSSTLGPTQYF. CDR3 nucleotides: TGTGCCACCAGCAGCACGTTAGGGCCTACGCAGTATTTT.

In DNA, the CDR3 is TGTGCCAGCAGCTCTGGACAGGTCTCTCGCGAGCAGTACTTC. Protein product: CASSSGQVSREQYF. V usage is TRBV7-3 and J usage is TRBJ2-7; TRBD1 matches 7 bases. CDR3 length equals 14 residues. Germline CDR1 SGHTA, CDR2 FQGTGA. The ends lost 4 bases at V and 6 bases at J; junction bases unmatched: 9.

The rearrangement joins TRBV10-3 to TRBJ1-1; D is possibly TRBD1 (5 bases). The germline CDR1 and CDR2 sequences are ENHRY and SYGVKD. The CDR3 sequence is 15 residues long. The V gene lost 3 bases and the J gene lost 1 base, with 12 bases spanning the gap. The CDR3 bases are TGTGCCATCAGTGACGAGACAGCAGAGAACACTGAAGCTTTCTTT. This sequence encodes CAISDETAENTEAFF.

This CDR3 is CASSLLENTEAFF. In DNA, the CDR3 is TGTGCCAGTAGTCTCCTTGAGAACACTGAAGCTTTCTTT. The chain uses TRBV19 and TRBJ1-1; D unclear. This CDR3 comprises 13 residues. Between the trimmed V and J ends, which lost 5 bases and 1 base, there was a span of 8 bases. The germline gives CDR1 LNHDA, CDR2 SQIVND (reference sequence). The entire variable domain, with the rest obtained from reference TRBV19 and TRBJ1-1, is as follows: DGGITQSPKYLFRKEGQNVTLSCEQNLNHDAMYWYRQDPGQGLRLIYYSQIVNDFQKGDIAEGYSVSREKKESFPLTVTSAQKNPTAFYLCASSLLENTEAFFGQGTRLTVV.

V and J are TRBV29-1 and TRBJ1-2, with D maybe TRBD1 (5 bases). The length of the CDR3 is 14 residues. Germline V CDR1 and CDR2: SQVTM, ANQGSEA. Trimming took 7 bases from V and 4 from J, leaving 19 bases between them. CDR3 bases: TGCAGCGCGTGGGAACAGGACTTTACCTATGGCTACACCTTC. It encodes CSAWEQDFTYGYTF.

The V and J genes are TRBV6-5 and TRBJ2-2; 7 bases fit TRBD2. Germline loops: CDR1 MNHEY, CDR2 SVGAGI. The J segment lost 4 bases and the V segment lost 1 base, leaving 3 bases of the junction unmatched. CDR3 size: 15 residues. The CDR3 loop is CASSYWAGVTGELFF. CDR3 in DNA: TGTGCCAGCAGTTACTGGGCGGGGGTCACCGGGGAGCTGTTTTTT.

This chain links TRBV20-1 with TRBJ2-3; D is uncertain. Germline assignment: CDR1 DFQATT and CDR2 SNEGSKA (reference sequence). V dropped 4 bases and J dropped 2 bases, with 1 base sitting between them. The CDR3 is 10 residues long. This chain's CDR3 is CSAITDTQYF. The CDR3 DNA sequence: TGCAGTGCTATCACAGATACGCAGTATTTT.

The chain joins TRBV23-1 to TRBJ2-7; the D call may be TRBD1 or TRBD2 (5 bases each). TRBV23-1 is an ORF, and what it does is uncertain. The CDR3 has 15 amino acids. Trimming cost V 5 bases and J 3 bases, with 17 bases left between them. This chain's CDR3 is CASSGPGPLNYEQYF. CDR3 sequence (DNA): TGCGCCAGCAGTGGCCCGGGGCCCTTAAACTACGAGCAGTACTTC.

CDR3 residues: CASSLAGETDTQYF. CDR3 nucleotide sequence: TGCGCCAGCAGCTTGGCCGGGGAGACAGATACGCAGTATTTT. The chain combines TRBV5-1 with TRBJ2-3, with D maybe TRBD2 (5 bases). V lost 0 bases and J lost 3, with 8 bases in between. Looked up from germline, CDR1 is SGHRS and CDR2 is YFSETQ. The CDR3 contains 14 residues.

The sample holds one count of this clone. The chain combines TRBV19 with TRBJ2-7; 9 positions agree with TRBD1. The V gene's germline CDR1 is LNHDA and CDR2 SQIVND (reference sequence). The CDR3 length is 16 residues. Trimming at V came to 4 bases and at J to 0 bases, leaving 7 bases not matched to a gene. CDR3 loop: CASSRSGTGNSYEQYF. The CDR3 region has the DNA TGTGCCAGTAGTAGGTCCGGGACAGGGAACTCCTACGAGCAGTACTTC.

This clone counts as medium-sized. The chain has TRBV7-2 and TRBJ1-4, with TRBD1 matching 8 bases. The length of the CDR3 is 15 residues. J gave up 11 bases and V 4 bases, and 12 bases lay outside the gene matches. Germline V gene data show CDR1 as SGHTA and CDR2 as FQGNSA. CDR3 protein: CASSSSRQGSRKLFF. The CDR3 coding sequence is TGTGCCAGCAGCTCAAGTAGACAGGGGTCGCGGAAACTGTTTTTT.

The rearrangement uses TRBV6-6 and TRBJ2-7; D gene unclear. In germline, CDR1 is MNHNY, CDR2 SVGAGI (reference sequence). This CDR3 has 14 residues. With 7 bases removed from V and 5 bases from J, the gap between germline ends came to 18 bases. Written as DNA, the CDR3 is TGTGCCAGCACCCCTTCCCGGGCTCGGGACGAGCAGTACTTC. This encodes CASTPSRARDEQYF.

The rearrangement joins TRBV7-8 to TRBJ1-5, with D unresolved. Trimming cost V 1 base and J 7 bases, with 8 bases left between them. This CDR3 comprises 13 residues. Germline values: CDR1 SGHVS, CDR2 FQNEAQ. The CDR3 protein is CASSLGREQPQHF. CDR3 sequence (DNA): TGTGCCAGCAGCTTAGGTCGGGAACAGCCCCAGCATTTT. The whole variable domain, filled in from reference TRBV7-8 and TRBJ1-5, reads GAGVSQSPRYKVAKRGQDVALRCDPISGHVSLFWYQQALGQGPEFLTYFQNEAQLDKSGLPSDRFFAERPEGSVSTLKIQRTQQEDSAVYLCASSLGREQPQHFGDGTRLSIL.

V and J are TRBV30 and TRBJ2-1; a weak D match, TRBD2 (6 bases). Germline CDR1 and CDR2: GTSNPN and SVGIG (reference sequence). V was cut by 2 bases and J by 10 bases, with 24 bases left in between. This CDR3 spans 16 amino acids. CDR3 DNA: TGTGCCTGGAGTTTAGGATGGGGGACCACTGCGGGGGAGCAGTTCTTC. Amino acid sequence: CAWSLGWGTTAGEQFF.

The chain carries TRBV9 and TRBJ2-1; tentatively, D is TRBD1 or TRBD2 (5 bases each). Germline V gives CDR1 SGDLS, CDR2 YYNGEE. Trimming removed 0 bases from V and 7 bases from J, with 8 bases in between. The CDR3 runs to 13 residues. CDR3 bases: TGTGCCAGCAGCGTAGTGGGGGATAATGAGCAGTTCTTC. This translates into CASSVVGDNEQFF.

DNA of the CDR3: TGTGCCAGCAGCGCCCGGACAGGGGGCGGTCAGCCCCAGCATTTT. Protein: CASSARTGGGQPQHF. The V and J genes are TRBV11-2 and TRBJ1-5; 11 bases match TRBD1. The V gene's germline CDR1 is SGHAT and CDR2 FQNNGV. J was trimmed by 6 bases and V by 5 bases; bases with no gene match: 6. The CDR3 loop spans 15 amino acids.

The genes are TRBV7-2 and TRBJ2-5; D is perhaps TRBD1 (5 bases). The DNA matches TRBJ2-7 better at its end, which makes the J call doubtful. CDR1 is SGHTA, CDR2 FQGNSA, per germline. CDR3 size: 15 residues. The CDR3 region has the DNA TGTGCCAGCAGCTTAGAAGTCAGGGACTCCTACGAGCAGTACTTC. The encoded protein is CASSLEVRDSYEQYF.